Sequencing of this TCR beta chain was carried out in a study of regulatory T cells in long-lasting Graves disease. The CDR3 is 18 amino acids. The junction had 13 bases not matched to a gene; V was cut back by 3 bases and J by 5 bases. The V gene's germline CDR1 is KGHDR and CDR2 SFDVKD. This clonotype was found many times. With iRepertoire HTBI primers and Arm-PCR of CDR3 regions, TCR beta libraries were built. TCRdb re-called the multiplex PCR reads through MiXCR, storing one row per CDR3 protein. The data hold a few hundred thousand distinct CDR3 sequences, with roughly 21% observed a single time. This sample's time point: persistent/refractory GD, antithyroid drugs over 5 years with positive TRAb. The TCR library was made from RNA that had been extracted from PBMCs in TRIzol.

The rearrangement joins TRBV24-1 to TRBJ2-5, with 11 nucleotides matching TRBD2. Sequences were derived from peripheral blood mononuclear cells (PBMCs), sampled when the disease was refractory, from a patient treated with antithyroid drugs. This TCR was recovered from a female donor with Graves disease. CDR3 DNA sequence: TGTGCCACCAGTGATAAGGGACTAGCGGACCCGAAGGGGGAGACCCAGTACTTC. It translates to CATSDKGLADPKGETQYF.